The source of this TCR beta chain is a study of T cell responses to AZD1222 COVID-19 vaccine (dated by TCRdb to the early 2020s). Some background on the complete study: A total of 233 trial participants underwent TCR sequencing, of whom roughly 210 received two doses of AZD1222 and 26 received two doses of the MenACWY control vaccine. Enrollment into the trials was organized by age into subgroups of 18-55, 56-69 and 70-plus years, and those subgroups contained around 150, 28 and 57 TCR-sequenced participants, respectively.

The CDR3 regions of human TCRbeta chains were analyzed by immunosequencing. Turning to the authors' computational methods: Repertoire TCRs were checked for matches against a reference library of SARS-CoV-2-specific TCRs that had been generated using the MIRA antigen-specificity platform. Breadth was defined as the fraction of unique TCRs that were SARS-CoV-2-associated. Depth was defined as the fraction of total T cells that were SARS-CoV-2-associated. Each spike-specific TCR was assigned to its reactive spike region and to a CD4 or CD8 class using the MIRA data. Log10-transformed breadth and depth values were compared by one-way ANOVA with Sidak's multiple comparisons tests. TCRdb stores this immuneACCESS table with in-frame sequences only. Part of the clones is absent; in the studies checked, under half of the shortfall reflects unresolved V genes, and no reason is known for the rest. V and J calls and clone size are copied from that table; D and trimming were computed from the DNA. This sample is represented by around 140,000 clones; about 82% of them were singletons. Together, the top ten hold more than 7.5% of the sample.

The meaning of the sample's time point label: about 28 days (+/-7) after the second vaccine dose. The treatment or condition label corresponds to: meningococcal conjugate vaccine given as trial control. Vaccinee samples were obtained from the UK trials COV001 and COV002, which included a single-blind randomized controlled phase 2/3 trial of AZD1222 (ChAdOx1 nCoV-19) in healthy adults. For TCRbeta chain sequencing, PBMC samples from trial participants were taken at day 0 and at day 28 after the second dose. What the work shows at the level of the full study, not this receptor alone: Spike-specific TCR breadth and depth rose significantly after two AZD1222 doses compared with day 0 and with MenACWY recipients. Conclusions about previously exposed vaccinees are limited, since just five or six AZD1222 recipients were seropositive for SARS-CoV-2 at baseline. Reportedly, almost half of the unique spike-specific TCRs recognized epitopes lying outside the regions that are mutated in the B.1.351 and B.1.1.7 variants. Because no day 14 peak-response samples were available, repertoires were characterized only after the peak T cell response. CD4 TCRs associated with the vaccine covered the entire spike protein, and the dominant responses were in regions 160-218 and 743-854. In the small 56-69-year group, the increase in depth fell short of significance, most likely because of low power. Participants were mostly white British and included more females than males, and it was suggested by the authors that clonal diversity may have been underestimated.

As for this clone: The antigen it binds to is not known. The input lacks base qualities; no much larger clone sits a single base away.

CDR1 and CDR2 are drawn from the germline V gene: MRHNA, SNTAGT. The CDR3, from cysteine to phenylalanine, totals 13 residues. The CDR3 DNA has 39 bases and is translated from base 1. V is clipped by 1 base and J by 4 bases, and the sequence between their germline boundaries is 4 bases long. This clonotype originated in an adult who received the MenACWY meningococcal vaccine as a control. Sequenced material: peripheral blood, taken 28 days after the second dose of the MenACWY control vaccine. The chain is made from TRBV6-4 and TRBJ2-2; the D gene is unclear. The DNA sequence is as follows: TGTGCCAGCAGTGACTTGACCACCGGGGAGCTGTTTTTT. Its translation reads: CASSDLTTGELFF.